This T cell receptor beta chain was sequenced during a study of a mutant IDH1 vaccine in newly diagnosed glioma (dated by TCRdb to about 2021). Looking at the study overall: Across visits V03 through V10, patients got a total of eight vaccinations, given in weeks 1, 3, 5, 7, 11, 15, 19 and 23. Vaccination began 4-6 weeks after radiotherapy alone, or alongside temozolomide cycles in the chemotherapy-containing groups. Of the roughly 30 treated patients, approximately 60% were male and roughly 38% were female, and a mean age of around 40 years was recorded. Before enrollment, most patients had been given radiochemotherapy with temozolomide as standard therapy, while the rest had received either radiotherapy alone or temozolomide alone. Peripheral blood samples were drawn at six visits, namely V03 (baseline), V05, V07, V10, V12 and V13. For exploratory analyses, around 23 treated patients had longitudinal TCRB deep sequencing done wherever samples were available.

The research as a whole found: Pseudoprogression seemed to be unrelated to changes in the top peripheral T cell clonotypes found by TCRB sequencing. The authors noted that analyses of patient blood samples could not be reproduced because of sample limitations. Vaccine-induced immune responses across multiple MHC alleles were detected in approximately 94% of patients. Availability determined which PBMC samples were chosen for TCRB deep sequencing.

The table lists this clone with a count of one. The target of this receptor is not known. Per-base quality was not reported, and no clone a single base away is much larger than it. This sample's time point label indicates: week 5, during vaccination. A 20-mer mutant IDH1 peptide at 300 micrograms in Montanide made up each vaccine dose, which was injected subcutaneously together with topical imiquimod. The donors had newly diagnosed IDH1-mutant astrocytomas of WHO grade 3 or 4 that showed loss of nuclear ATRX. The samples were drawn from NOA16, a multicentre, single-arm, open-label phase I trial in Germany that tested a mutant IDH1 peptide vaccine in humans for the first time. Genomic DNA for TCRB sequencing was isolated from EDTA blood with the DNeasy Blood and Tissue Kit. Library preparation employed the immunoSEQ multiplex PCR assay. Rearranged TCR beta chain sequences were amplified with the hsTCRB Kit following the manufacturer's protocol. Sequencing of TCRB libraries was carried out on an Illumina MiSeq. The study's own analysis went as follows. Demultiplexing, trimming and gene mapping were performed with the kit vendor's proprietary platform. TCRdb mirrors the immuneACCESS table, restricted to in-frame sequences. Some clones are absent from its copies; in checked studies, under half trace to an unresolved V gene, and the reason for the others is unknown. The DNA was the basis for D and trimming; V, J and clone size are from that table. This sample lists 23,000 or so clones; approximately 80% were detected once. The ten largest account for about a tenth of the sample.

Including the terminal cysteine and phenylalanine, the CDR3 comprises 13 residues. The CDR3 DNA has 39 bases and is translated from base 1. V is cut back by 6 bases and J by 6 bases, with 8 bases in the junction unmatched. For CDR1 and CDR2, the germline V gene lists SGHAT and FQNNGV. Sample: PBMCs, taken from a glioma patient whose treatment included an IDH1 peptide vaccine. The clonotype originates from a man between 35 and 55 years old with glioma. The receptor chain draws on TRBV11-2 and TRBJ2-7; 7 central bases correspond to TRBD1. The nucleotide sequence reads TGTGCCAGCAGTTTTAATTCAGGGGGCGAGCAGTACTTC. Translated, it gives CASSFNSGGEQYF. Beyond the CDR3, the reference TRBV11-2 and TRBJ2-7 genes provide the residues; the full variable domain reads: EAGVAQSPRYKIIEKRQSVAFWCNPISGHATLYWYQQILGQGPKLLIQFQNNGVVDDSQLPKDRFSAERLKGVDSTLKIQPAKLEDSAVYLCASSFNSGGEQYFGPGTRLTVT.